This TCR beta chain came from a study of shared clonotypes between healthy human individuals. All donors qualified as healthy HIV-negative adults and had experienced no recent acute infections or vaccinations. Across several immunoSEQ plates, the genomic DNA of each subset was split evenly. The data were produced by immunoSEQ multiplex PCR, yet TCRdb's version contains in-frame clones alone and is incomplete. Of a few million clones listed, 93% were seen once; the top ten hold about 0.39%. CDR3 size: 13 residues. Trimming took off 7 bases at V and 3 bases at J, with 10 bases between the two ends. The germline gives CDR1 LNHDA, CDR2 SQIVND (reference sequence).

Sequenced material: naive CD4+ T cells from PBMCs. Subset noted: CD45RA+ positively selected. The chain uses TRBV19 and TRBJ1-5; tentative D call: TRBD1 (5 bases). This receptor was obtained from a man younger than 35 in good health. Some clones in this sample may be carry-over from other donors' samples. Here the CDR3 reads CASMGQNNQPQHF. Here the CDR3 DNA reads TGTGCCAGTATGGGGCAGAACAATCAGCCCCAGCATTTT.